These 26 T cell receptor beta chains were sequenced from one sample in a study of shared clonotypes between healthy human individuals. The protocol was immunoSEQ multiplex PCR, while the TCRdb copy is restricted to in-frame clones and leaves out a portion. The sample has approximately 2.5 million clones; around 90% are singletons. Input material: naive CD4+ T cells sorted from blood. Regarding subset: CD45RA+ positively selected. The receptors were gathered from a man aged 18-30 years in good health.

The chain is built from TRBV18 and TRBJ1-1, with unresolved D. V lost 5 bases and J lost 4, with 14 bases in between. Germline V gives CDR1 KGHSH, CDR2 LQKENI. The CDR3 extends over 14 amino acids. CDR3 amino acids: CASSKSQVGTEAFF. Here the CDR3 DNA reads TGTGCCAGCTCAAAGTCGCAGGTTGGCACTGAAGCTTTCTTT.

The V and J genes are TRBV18 and TRBJ2-1; 8 bases are a match to TRBD1. The CDR3 has 16 amino acids. Trimming removed 2 bases from V and 8 bases from J; junction bases left unmatched: 11. Germline V CDR1 and CDR2: KGHSH, LQKENI. The DNA for the CDR3 is TGTGCCAGCTCACCAAGCCCCGGACAGGGTGGCTATGAGCAGTTCTTC. It is translated as CASSPSPGQGGYEQFF. Full variable domain (rest looked up from reference TRBV18 and TRBJ2-1): NAGVMQNPRHLVRRRGQEARLRCSPMKGHSHVYWYRQLPEEGLKFMVYLQKENIIDESGMPKERFSAEFPKEGPSILRIQQVVRGDSAAYFCASSPSPGQGGYEQFFGPGTRLTVL.

The V call is TRBV4-3, the J call TRBJ2-2, with 10 positions matching TRBD2. The germline gives CDR1 LGHNA, CDR2 YSLEER. The CDR3 has 19 residues. V shed 0 bases and J 0 bases; nucleotides not matched to a gene: 7. CDR3 in DNA: TGCGCCAGCAGCCAAGATCTCGGCCTAGCGGGAGCGAACACCGGGGAGCTGTTTTTT. Amino acid sequence: CASSQDLGLAGANTGELFF.

The V call is TRBV14, the J call TRBJ1-6; tentatively, D is TRBD1 (5 bases). Germline loops: CDR1 SGHDN, CDR2 FVKESK. The CDR3 totals 15 residues. V was trimmed by 1 base and J by 3 bases, leaving 7 bases between them. CDR3 sequence: CASSQGQFYNSPLHF. CDR3 DNA sequence: TGTGCCAGCAGCCAAGGACAGTTCTATAATTCACCCCTCCACTTT.

The CDR3 sequence is CASSATGVAQYF. CDR3 DNA sequence: TGTGCCAGCAGTGCGACAGGGGTGGCCCAGTACTTC. This rearrangement joins TRBV6-5 to TRBJ2-5; 8 bases agree with TRBD1. Germline V gives CDR1 MNHEY, CDR2 SVGAGI. The CDR3 totals 12 residues. V shed 5 bases and J 9 bases; nucleotides not matched to a gene: 5.

Comments on this clone: This specimen includes other DNA sequences encoding the same CDR3. V is TRBV5-1 and J is TRBJ1-3; D unclear. CDR3 length: 15 amino acids. Germline CDR1 and CDR2: SGHRS and YFSETQ. Trimming removed 2 bases at V and 0 bases at J, with 9 bases between. The CDR3: CASSFGSPSGNTIYF. The CDR3 DNA sequence: TGCGCCAGCAGCTTCGGGTCCCCCTCTGGAAACACCATATATTTT.

V usage is TRBV19 and J usage is TRBJ2-2, with a possible D match to TRBD2 (5 bases). This CDR3 region has 15 residues. Germline V gene sequence: CDR1 LNHDA, CDR2 SQIVND (reference sequence). V lost 3 bases to trimming and J lost 2 bases, with 10 bases between them. The CDR3 loop reads CASSILGVNTGELFF. The CDR3 DNA follows: TGTGCCAGTAGTATTCTGGGAGTCAACACCGGGGAGCTGTTTTTT.

The chain links TRBV11-2 to TRBJ2-7, with 8 nucleotides matching TRBD2. Germline V gene lookup returns CDR1 SGHAT and CDR2 FQNNGV. The CDR3 spans 15 residues. The V and J ends lost 3 bases and 4 bases, in that order; junction bases with no gene match: 8. The CDR3 spells CASSLPGGGAYEQYF. For the CDR3, the DNA is TGTGCCAGCAGCTTGCCGGGAGGGGGTGCGTACGAGCAGTACTTC.

This clone occurred once. The gene calls are TRBV29-1 and TRBJ1-1, with 8 bases that match TRBD1. Trimming took 4 bases from V and 0 from J; bases not matched to a gene: 4. This CDR3 is 14 amino acids long. CDR1 and CDR2 (germline): SQVTM, ANQGSEA. The CDR3 DNA follows: TGCAGCGTTGTAAGACAGGGGTTGAACACTGAAGCTTTCTTT. Amino acids: CSVVRQGLNTEAFF. Full variable domain (outside the CDR3, taken from reference TRBV29-1 and TRBJ1-1): SAVISQKPSRDICQRGTSLTIQCQVDSQVTMMFWYRQQPGQSLTLIATANQGSEATYESGFVIDKFPISRPNLTFSTLTVSNMSPEDSSIYLCSVVRQGLNTEAFFGQGTRLTVV.

V gene TRBV7-2 combines with J gene TRBJ2-2; possibly TRBD2 for D (5 bases). V was pared by 7 bases and J by 7 bases, with 16 bases between. The CDR3 is 14 amino acids. Germline V lookup: CDR1 SGHTA, CDR2 FQGNSA. The CDR3, as DNA: TGTGCCAGCACCCTCGGACTGAGAGTCGGGGAGCTGTTTTTT. Amino acid sequence: CASTLGLRVGELFF.

Concerning this clone itself: Other DNA sequences in this specimen translate into the identical CDR3. J is TRBJ2-3 and V is TRBV5-1; TRBD2 agrees at 9 bases. The CDR3 runs 16 residues. The ends lost 0 bases at V and 1 base at J; junction bases unmatched: 3. Germline CDR1 SGHRS, CDR2 YFSETQ. The CDR3 DNA reads as TGCGCCAGCAGCTTGGGCGCTAGCGGGGGCACAGATACGCAGTATTTT. This encodes CASSLGASGGTDTQYF.

The chain recombines TRBV4-1 with TRBJ2-3, with D tentatively TRBD2 (5 bases). Per the germline V gene, CDR1 is MGHRA and CDR2 is YSYEKL. V was clipped by 0 bases and J by 4 bases, with 11 bases between them. The CDR3 runs to 15 residues. For the CDR3, the DNA is TGCGCCAGCAGCCAAGATTTTCGGGAAGCAGATACGCAGTATTTT. It encodes CASSQDFREADTQYF.

The chain employs TRBV11-2 and TRBJ1-2; no firm D call. Trimming removed 5 bases from V and 2 bases from J, with 9 bases in between. From germline, CDR1 is SGHAT and CDR2 FQNNGV. CDR3 length: 13 amino acids. CDR3 DNA sequence: TGTGCCAGCAGCCTCGCGAAAAACTATGGCTACACCTTC. Residues: CASSLAKNYGYTF.

The gene calls are TRBV11-2 and TRBJ2-1; 9 bases are a match to TRBD2. This CDR3 spans 15 amino acids. The V gene end was trimmed by 3 bases and the J gene end by 7 bases; junction bases not matched to a gene: 7. CDR1 and CDR2 from the germline V gene are SGHAT and FQNNGV. DNA for the CDR3: TGTGCCAGCAGCTTCACCGGGACTAGCAGGAATGAGCAGTTCTTC. Amino acids: CASSFTGTSRNEQFF.

The chain employs TRBV30 and TRBJ1-2; perhaps TRBD1 as D (6 bases). This CDR3 is built from 14 residues. Germline V gene data show CDR1 as GTSNPN and CDR2 as SVGIG (reference sequence). V gave up 0 bases and J gave up 2 bases, with 10 bases separating them. In nucleotides, the CDR3 is TGTGCCTGGAGTGTTGGGGGGCTGAACTATGGCTACACCTTC. Protein product: CAWSVGGLNYGYTF.

Concerning this clone itself: This CDR3 is also generated by other DNA sequences in the sample. The J gene is TRBJ2-6, the V gene TRBV19; no definite D call. Between the trimmed V and J ends, which lost 2 bases and 2 bases, there was a span of 1 base. This CDR3 contains 13 residues. Germline CDR1 is LNHDA and CDR2 is SQIVND (reference sequence). The CDR3 sequence is CASSITGANVLTF. CDR3 nucleotides: TGTGCCAGTAGTATAACTGGGGCCAACGTCCTGACTTTC.

The rearrangement links TRBV2 to TRBJ2-2; 12 nucleotides agree with TRBD2. Germline V gene lookup returns CDR1 SNHLY and CDR2 FYNNEI. The CDR3 is made up of 15 amino acids. V lost 4 bases and J lost 7; bases outside the gene matches: 4. The CDR3 is CASSASGRDGGELFF. The CDR3 DNA follows: TGTGCCAGCAGTGCTAGCGGGAGGGATGGCGGGGAGCTGTTTTTT.

This chain joins TRBV5-1 and TRBJ2-5; the match to TRBD2 covers 14 bases. The CDR3 consists of 17 residues. Germline V CDR1 and CDR2: SGHRS, YFSETQ. J gave up 5 bases and V 4 bases, and 10 bases lay outside the gene matches. The CDR3, as DNA: TGCGCCAGCAGCCCTGGGACTAGCGGGAGCTTCGGGGAGACCCAGTACTTC. This translates into CASSPGTSGSFGETQYF.

Notes on this clone: The germline gene is not matched at one end of the junction; a read error may be the cause. The chain recombines TRBV7-9 with TRBJ1-2, with no clear D. The CDR3 spans 10 residues. Germline V gene lookup returns CDR1 SEHNR and CDR2 FQNEAQ (reference sequence). The CDR3 DNA reads TGTGCCAGCAGCTTAGAAGGGTTCGCCTTC. Translation gives CASSLEGFAF.

This chain joins TRBV4-2 and TRBJ1-3, with D maybe TRBD1 (5 bases). CDR1 is LGHNA and CDR2 is YNFKEQ in the germline V gene. This CDR3 is built from 17 residues. Trimming removed 0 bases at V and 2 bases at J, with 14 bases between. The CDR3 protein is CASSQDRWDAAGNTIYF. The CDR3 DNA reads as TGTGCCAGCAGCCAAGATCGGTGGGACGCGGCTGGAAACACCATATATTTT.

The rearrangement uses TRBV4-3 and TRBJ2-2; perhaps TRBD2 as D (5 bases). V lost 4 bases and J lost 0, with 9 bases in between. The CDR3 is made up of 15 amino acids. The V gene's germline CDR1 is LGHNA and CDR2 YSLEER. The CDR3 protein is CASSPKRANTGELFF. The CDR3 DNA reads TGCGCCAGCAGCCCGAAGAGGGCGAACACCGGGGAGCTGTTTTTT.

CDR3 sequence reads: CASSQDGRQGTYEQYF. The CDR3 coding sequence is TGTGCCAGCAGTCAAGATGGCCGGCAGGGAACCTACGAGCAGTACTTC. The rearrangement uses TRBV11-2 and TRBJ2-7, with D perhaps matching TRBD1 (5 bases). The CDR3 spans 16 residues. Trimming cost V 6 bases and J 2 bases, with 20 bases left between them. CDR1 is SGHAT and CDR2 is FQNNGV in the germline V gene.

The rearrangement links TRBV11-2 to TRBJ1-1; no clear D. Trimming took off 2 bases at V and 5 bases at J, with 9 bases between the two ends. The CDR3 length is 13 residues. Germline-derived CDR1 and CDR2 are SGHAT and FQNNGV. The CDR3 sequence is CASSLWGKTEAFF. CDR3 bases: TGTGCCAGCAGCTTATGGGGAAAAACTGAAGCTTTCTTT.

The chain links TRBV7-9 to TRBJ1-2, with D tentatively TRBD1 (5 bases). This CDR3 contains 16 residues. CDR1 is SEHNR and CDR2 is FQNEAQ in the germline V gene (reference sequence). V was clipped by 10 bases and J by 0 bases, with 21 bases between them. CDR3 amino acids: CATREQGDRTNYGYTF. For the CDR3, the DNA is TGTGCCACCCGAGAACAAGGAGACAGAACTAACTATGGCTACACCTTC.

This chain joins TRBV18 and TRBJ2-5, with D unclear. Trimming stripped 2 bases from V and 2 bases from J, with 9 bases between. CDR1 and CDR2 from the germline V gene are KGHSH and LQKENI. The CDR3 spans 14 residues. Written as DNA, the CDR3 is TGTGCCAGCTCACCATATGGCAGACAAGAGACCCAGTACTTC. Its translation is CASSPYGRQETQYF.

The V and J genes are TRBV7-2 and TRBJ1-4; a weak D match, TRBD1 (5 bases). The CDR3 sequence is 15 residues long. The V and J ends lost 1 base and 7 bases respectively, with 13 bases between them. Germline CDR1 and CDR2: SGHTA and FQGNSA. The CDR3 reads CASSLVQGLSEKLFF. CDR3 sequence (DNA): TGTGCCAGCAGCTTAGTCCAGGGTCTCTCTGAAAAACTGTTTTTT.